Listed here are 17 T cell receptor beta chains from one sample, sequenced in a study of blood T cell repertoires in COVID-19. Sequencing was performed with immunoSEQ multiplex PCR; in TCRdb, only in-frame clones are kept and a portion is missing. The table has some 83,000 clones, 70% to 90% seen once. The sequenced sample consisted of peripheral blood. The receptors here all came from a man at least 80 years old with active or convalescent COVID-19.

This chain connects TRBV6-4 to TRBJ1-2; D is undetermined. The CDR3 has 14 amino acids. Germline V gene lookup returns CDR1 MRHNA and CDR2 SNTAGT. Trimming stripped 0 bases from V and 7 bases from J, with 12 bases between. The CDR3 DNA is TGTGCCAGCAGTGACTCCAGGAATCAGGTTGGCTACACCTTC. Protein sequence: CASSDSRNQVGYTF.

The chain uses TRBV7-6 and TRBJ2-3, with 7 bases identical to TRBD2. The J segment lost 2 bases and the V segment lost 1 base, leaving 6 bases of the junction unmatched. The germline CDR1 and CDR2 sequences are SGHVS and FNYEAQ. The CDR3 spans 16 residues. The CDR3 coding sequence is TGTGCCAGCAGCTTAGTGGGGGGAGGGCCCACAGATACGCAGTATTTT. Amino acid sequence: CASSLVGGGPTDTQYF.

V is TRBV5-1 and J is TRBJ2-3; D gene unclear. The CDR3 sequence is 13 residues long. Germline CDR1 SGHRS, CDR2 YFSETQ. Deletions cut 2 bases from V and 4 bases from J, with 8 bases between. CDR3 bases: TGCGCCAGCAGCTTAGAGCGCCCAGATACGCAGTATTTT. Its protein product is CASSLERPDTQYF.

This clone was recorded a few times. The V call is TRBV7-9, the J call TRBJ1-1; D is uncertain. Trimming stripped 2 bases from V and 8 bases from J, with 18 bases between. CDR3 size: 15 residues. Germline V gene sequence: CDR1 SEHNR, CDR2 FQNEAQ (reference sequence). The CDR3 loop is CASSLPLAGSGEAFF. Here the CDR3 DNA reads TGTGCCAGCAGCTTACCTCTCGCCGGGTCGGGGGAAGCTTTCTTT. Looking up the rest from reference TRBV7-9 and TRBJ1-1 gives the full variable domain: DTGVSQNPRHKITKRGQNVTFRCDPISEHNRLYWYRQTLGQGPEFLTYFQNEAQLEKSRLLSDRFSAERPKGSFSTLEIQRTEQGDSAMYLCASSLPLAGSGEAFFGQGTRLTVV.

The rearrangement links TRBV19 to TRBJ2-5, with D tentatively TRBD1 (6 bases). V shed 4 bases and J shed 1 base, with 10 bases lying between them. The germline CDR1 and CDR2 sequences are LNHDA and SQIVND (reference sequence). The CDR3 runs to 14 residues. The CDR3 here is CASSTTGFQETQYF. The CDR3, as DNA: TGTGCCAGTAGTACCACAGGGTTCCAAGAGACCCAGTACTTC.

This clone was seen more than once but under ten times. J is TRBJ1-6 and V is TRBV7-2; possibly TRBD1 for D (6 bases). Germline lookup yields CDR1 SGHTA and CDR2 FQGNSA. This CDR3 region has 15 residues. V was shortened by 2 bases and J by 6 bases, with 11 bases between the two germline ends. CDR3 sequence (DNA): TGTGCCAGCAGCTTACAGGGGTTCGGTAATTCACCCCTCCACTTT. Translating gives CASSLQGFGNSPLHF.

V and J are TRBV9 and TRBJ2-5; TRBD2 matches at 7 bases. CDR1 and CDR2 from the germline V gene are SGDLS and YYNGEE. Trimming removed 3 bases from V and 3 bases from J; junction bases left unmatched: 8. The CDR3 has 15 residues. The DNA for the CDR3 is TGTGCCAGCAGCGGGCTCGGGGAGGGAGAAGAGACCCAGTACTTC. It encodes CASSGLGEGEETQYF.

For this clone: Distinct nucleotide sequences in the sample also encode this CDR3. This chain connects TRBV24-1 to TRBJ1-2, with 7 bases aligning to TRBD1. This CDR3 spans 15 amino acids. From germline, CDR1 is KGHDR and CDR2 SFDVKD. The ends lost 4 bases at V and 0 bases at J; junction bases unmatched: 4. This CDR3 is CATSDPGTANYGYTF. CDR3 bases: TGTGCCACCAGTGACCCTGGGACAGCTAACTATGGCTACACCTTC.

The gene calls are TRBV24-1 and TRBJ1-4; D is perhaps TRBD1 (6 bases). Between the trimmed V and J ends, which lost 9 bases and 2 bases, there was a span of 6 bases. CDR1 and CDR2 from the germline V gene are KGHDR and SFDVKD. The CDR3 loop spans 12 amino acids. The CDR3 sequence is CATQGTNEKLFF. The CDR3 DNA reads as TGTGCCACCCAGGGGACTAATGAAAAACTGTTTTTT.

CDR3 nucleotide sequence: TGTGCCAGCGCGGCGACTAGCGGGAGGGCCGGATCCTACAATGAGCAGTTCTTC. It specifies CASAATSGRAGSYNEQFF. V is TRBV6-4 and J is TRBJ2-1; 14 positions match TRBD2. This CDR3 comprises 18 residues. The germline gives CDR1 MRHNA, CDR2 SNTAGT. Trimming removed 8 bases from V and 1 base from J; junction bases left unmatched: 10.

V and J are TRBV19 and TRBJ1-5; D is ambiguous. Germline CDR1 is LNHDA and CDR2 is SQIVND (reference sequence). V was clipped by 3 bases and J by 3 bases, with 9 bases between them. This CDR3 is built from 14 residues. CDR3 sequence: CASSMRETNQPQHF. CDR3 coding DNA: TGTGCCAGTAGTATGAGGGAGACCAATCAGCCCCAGCATTTT.

The V call is TRBV5-6, the J call TRBJ1-2, with D possibly TRBD1 on 6 matching bases. Trimming pared 5 bases from V and 5 bases from J, leaving 22 bases between. CDR3 length equals 16 residues. Germline V lookup: CDR1 SGHDT, CDR2 YYEEEE. As DNA, the CDR3 is TGTGCCAGCAGGCTCGAGACAGGCCTCGCGGGTTATGGCTACACCTTC. This sequence encodes CASRLETGLAGYGYTF.

This chain joins TRBV5-1 and TRBJ1-1; TRBD1 might be the D (6 bases). Germline CDR1 and CDR2: SGHRS and YFSETQ. The CDR3 covers 16 residues. V was cut by 1 base and J by 0 bases, with 13 bases left in between. The CDR3 spells CASSLIQGILNTEAFF. The CDR3 DNA reads as TGCGCCAGCAGCTTGATACAGGGAATACTGAACACTGAAGCTTTCTTT.

The V and J genes are TRBV19 and TRBJ2-7, with D possibly being TRBD1 (5 bases). Trimming shortened V by 9 bases and J by 3 bases, and 18 bases separated the two germline ends. Looked up from germline, CDR1 is LNHDA and CDR2 is SQIVND (reference sequence). The CDR3 consists of 14 residues. CDR3: CARRRVQGNYEQYV. In DNA form, the CDR3 reads TGTGCCAGACGAAGGGTCCAGGGAAACTACGAGCAGTACGTC.

This clone has only a few counts. An end of the junction does not agree with germline; a read error may underlie this. The rearrangement joins TRBV12-3 or TRBV12-4 to TRBJ1-2; D may be TRBD1 (5 bases). The CDR3 totals 11 residues. The CDR3 DNA is TGTGCCAGCAGCCCGCCCCCGGGGGTTGCCTTC. Translation: CASSPPPGVAF.

The V gene is TRBV19, the J gene TRBJ2-1, with D hard to call. Germline assignment: CDR1 LNHDA and CDR2 SQIVND (reference sequence). Trimming left V 5 bases short and J 6 bases short, with 11 bases between. There are 13 residues in the CDR3. The DNA for the CDR3 is TGTGCCAGTAGTTCCCAGAAGTTCAATGAGCAGTTCTTC. The encoded protein is CASSSQKFNEQFF.

This rearrangement joins TRBV5-6 to TRBJ2-3, with D tentatively TRBD2 (7 bases). Germline assignment: CDR1 SGHDT and CDR2 YYEEEE. There are 13 residues in the CDR3. V shed 7 bases and J shed 5 bases, with 14 bases lying between them. CDR3: CASLGGLGDTQYF. Written as DNA, the CDR3 is TGTGCCAGCCTCGGGGGGCTGGGAGATACGCAGTATTTT.